This T cell receptor (beta chain) was identified in a study of T cells in women clearing cervical HPV infection. Study summary: Control women cleared a single incident HPV16 infection within 12 months. Only a few women had HLA typing results available.

A word on this clone: The antigen is not known. The read stops 3 residues short of the end of the CDR3; the missing end is completed from the germline J gene.

Measured with immunoSEQ multiplex PCR; TCRdb has only the in-frame clones, and not every one. The listing records tens of thousands of clones. The CDR3 sequence is 16 residues long. V was clipped by 5 bases and J by 6 bases; unmatched bases: 13. Germline CDR1 and CDR2: SGHVS and FNYEAQ. Points from the study as a whole: Controls had more TRBV6-7 (0.16%) than cases (around 0.11%).

Sequenced input: blood buffy coat. The receptor's source is a woman aged 18 to 69 with a cervical HPV16 infection that either progressed to CIN3+ or cleared (not recorded which). This chain links TRBV7-6 with TRBJ2-7; 10 positions match TRBD2. CDR3 region: CASSNLAGVSGGEQYF. CDR3 DNA (partial): TGTGCCAGCAGCAACCTAGCGGGGGTGTCGGGTGGCGAG.